A single sample is the source of the 22 T cell receptor beta chains below, sequenced in a study of graft-versus-host responses after intestinal transplantation. Which antigens these TCRs recognize remains unknown. TCRdb's table, derived via immunoSEQ multiplex PCR, lists solely in-frame clones and lacks some. This table has over 100,000 clones, 85% to 95% appearing once. The sample consisted of unstimulated CD8+ T cells sorted from spleen or lymph node cells, taken before transplant. The origin of the receptors is a human donor who was the organ donor for an intestinal transplant.

The rearrangement links TRBV7-2 to TRBJ2-1; D is perhaps TRBD2 (5 bases). This CDR3 has 16 amino acids. From germline, CDR1 is SGHTA and CDR2 FQGNSA. Trimming shortened V by 3 bases and J by 7 bases, and 19 bases separated the two germline ends. CDR3 residues: CASSFRRSPPLNEQFF. In DNA form, the CDR3 reads TGTGCCAGCAGCTTTAGGAGGTCCCCCCCACTGAATGAGCAGTTCTTC. Together with reference TRBV7-2 and TRBJ2-1, the CDR3 gives the full variable domain: GAGVSQSPSNKVTEKGKDVELRCDPISGHTALYWYRQSLGQGLEFLIYFQGNSAPDKSGLPSDRFSAERTGGSVSTLTIQRTQQEDSAVYLCASSFRRSPPLNEQFFGPGTRLTVL.

The chain is built from TRBV29-1 and TRBJ1-2; D may be TRBD1 (5 bases). CDR1 is SQVTM, CDR2 ANQGSEA, per germline. Trimming shortened V by 3 bases and J by 4 bases, and 12 bases separated the two germline ends. There are 13 residues in the CDR3. This CDR3 reads CSVEGVGSYGYTF. The DNA for the CDR3 is TGCAGCGTTGAGGGGGTCGGAAGCTATGGCTACACCTTC. Supplemented by reference TRBV29-1 and TRBJ1-2, the full variable domain reads SAVISQKPSRDICQRGTSLTIQCQVDSQVTMMFWYRQQPGQSLTLIATANQGSEATYESGFVIDKFPISRPNLTFSTLTVSNMSPEDSSIYLCSVEGVGSYGYTFGSGTRLTVV.

Here the CDR3 reads CASSPRKGPYEQYF. The CDR3 DNA follows: TGCGCCAGCAGCCCTAGGAAAGGCCCCTACGAGCAGTACTTC. This sequence joins TRBV4-1 and TRBJ2-7; D is ambiguous. Looked up from germline, CDR1 is MGHRA and CDR2 is YSYEKL. This CDR3 contains 14 residues. Trimming cost V 4 bases and J 2 bases, with 12 bases left between them.

The chain has TRBV4-1 and TRBJ1-1; no firm D call. CDR1 and CDR2 (germline): MGHRA, YSYEKL. The CDR3 loop spans 15 amino acids. V was clipped by 6 bases and J by 5 bases, with 19 bases between them. The CDR3 loop is CASSLVWEGGTEAFF. CDR3 bases: TGCGCCAGCAGTTTGGTGTGGGAGGGTGGGACTGAAGCTTTCTTT.

Turning to this clone: Other DNA sequences within the sample encode an identical CDR3. The chain is built from TRBV7-9 and TRBJ2-7; no clear D. Germline CDR1 and CDR2: SEHNR and FQNEAQ (reference sequence). Trimming cost V 3 bases and J 0 bases, with 3 bases left between them. This CDR3 region has 12 residues. This CDR3 is CASSFGSYEQYF. The CDR3 DNA reads TGTGCCAGCAGCTTTGGCTCCTACGAGCAGTACTTC.

The rearrangement uses TRBV11-2 and TRBJ2-7, with TRBD2 matching over 10 bases. This CDR3 is 15 amino acids long. The V segment lost 3 bases and the J segment 2 bases; nucleotides outside the gene matches: 4. Germline CDR1 is SGHAT and CDR2 is FQNNGV. The CDR3 DNA is TGTGCCAGCAGCTTCGGACTAGCGGAAACCTACGAGCAGTACTTC. Amino acid sequence: CASSFGLAETYEQYF.

The chain uses TRBV9 and TRBJ2-1; 7 nucleotides match TRBD2. The V segment lost 0 bases and the J segment 8 bases; nucleotides outside the gene matches: 11. CDR1 and CDR2 from the germline V gene are SGDLS and YYNGEE. This CDR3 has 16 amino acids. The chain's CDR3 is CASSVVGEREVYEQFF. CDR3 DNA sequence: TGTGCCAGCAGCGTAGTTGGCGAGCGGGAAGTATATGAGCAGTTCTTC.

The chain recombines TRBV6-1 with TRBJ2-1; weak D call: TRBD1 (5 bases). CDR1 is MNHNS and CDR2 is SASEGT in the germline V gene. V was trimmed by 7 bases and J by 9 bases, leaving 13 bases between them. The CDR3 has 12 residues. The CDR3 DNA reads TGTGCCAGCATCGTAGGGGCAGGTGAGCAGTTCTTC. This gives the protein CASIVGAGEQFF.

The chain joins TRBV30 to TRBJ2-7; 8 bases match TRBD2. V was pared by 0 bases and J by 7 bases, with 5 bases of the junction left unmatched. This CDR3 comprises 13 residues. Per germline, CDR1 GTSNPN and CDR2 SVGIG (reference sequence). CDR3 region: CAWSVAGVEEQYF. CDR3 DNA: TGTGCCTGGAGTGTAGCGGGAGTCGAAGAGCAGTACTTC.

The V and J genes are TRBV2 and TRBJ2-7; D is undetermined. The CDR3 is made up of 12 amino acids. V lost 0 bases and J 4 bases, leaving 4 bases between the germline ends. CDR1 and CDR2 from the germline V gene are SNHLY and FYNNEI. Here the CDR3 DNA reads TGTGCCAGCAGTGAAGCGCTTTACGAGCAGTACTTC. Its translation: CASSEALYEQYF. The full variable domain, rest sourced from reference TRBV2 and TRBJ2-7, is EPEVTQTPSHQVTQMGQEVILRCVPISNHLYFYWYRQILGQKVEFLVSFYNNEISEKSEIFDDQFSVERPDGSNFTLKIRSTKLEDSAMYFCASSEALYEQYFGPGTRLTVT.

This sequence joins TRBV27 and TRBJ2-7, with a tentative D call TRBD2 (5 bases). The germline CDR1 and CDR2 sequences are MNHEY and SMNVEV (reference sequence). V lost 6 bases, J lost 3 bases, and 12 bases lay in between. The CDR3 consists of 13 residues. Here the CDR3 DNA reads TGTGCCAGCAGGGTGACAAGCGGCTACGAGCAGTACTTC. As protein: CASRVTSGYEQYF.

The chain carries TRBV4-2 and TRBJ2-3; 9 bases map to TRBD2. The germline V gene encodes CDR1 LGHNA and CDR2 YNFKEQ. The ends lost 0 bases at V and 1 base at J; junction bases unmatched: 2. This CDR3 contains 16 residues. CDR3 residues: CASSQEAGGGTDTQYF. CDR3 sequence (DNA): TGTGCCAGCAGCCAAGAAGCGGGAGGAGGCACAGATACGCAGTATTTT.

This clone came up once. A junction end diverges from the germline sequence, so it may reflect a read error. The J gene is TRBJ2-7, the V gene TRBV14; unclear D gene. The CDR3 runs 15 residues. Germline loops: CDR1 SGHDN, CDR2 FVKESK. This CDR3 is CASTQVSGGTYEQYF. CDR3 DNA sequence: TGTGCCAGCACCCAAGTATCGGGTGGGACCTACGAGCAGTACTTC.

The gene calls are TRBV13 and TRBJ1-4; 7 bases match TRBD1. J gave up 5 bases and V 0 bases, and 0 bases lay outside the gene matches. CDR3 length: 14 residues. Germline CDR1 reads PRHDT; CDR2 reads FYEKMQ (reference sequence). CDR3 in DNA: TGTGCCAGCAGCTTAGGACAGGGGAATGAAAAACTGTTTTTT. Translating gives CASSLGQGNEKLFF.

This sequence joins TRBV7-3 and TRBJ1-1; 8 bases fit TRBD1. Germline assignment: CDR1 SGHTA and CDR2 FQGTGA. CDR3 length equals 16 residues. The V and J ends lost 5 bases and 1 base, in that order; junction bases with no gene match: 9. As DNA, the CDR3 is TGTGCCAGCAGCCTTCCAGGGGGGACAGGGAACACTGAAGCTTTCTTT. It encodes CASSLPGGTGNTEAFF.

The gene calls are TRBV10-1 and TRBJ2-7; 11 positions agree with TRBD2. This CDR3 is 15 amino acids long. The V and J ends lost 6 bases and 6 bases, in that order; junction bases with no gene match: 10. Germline CDR1 is WNHNN and CDR2 is SYGVQD (reference sequence). The CDR3 nucleotides are TGCGCCAGCAGCCCCAGACTAGCGGGAAACGGCGAGCAGTACTTC. The encoded protein is CASSPRLAGNGEQYF.

The V gene is TRBV7-9, the J gene TRBJ1-1, with TRBD1 matching 7 bases. The CDR3 consists of 16 residues. V shed 2 bases and J 0 bases; nucleotides not matched to a gene: 6. Germline-derived CDR1 and CDR2 are SEHNR and FQNEAQ (reference sequence). The CDR3: CASSLPTGSMNTEAFF. The CDR3 region has the DNA TGTGCCAGCAGCTTACCGACAGGGTCTATGAACACTGAAGCTTTCTTT.

The genes are TRBV9 and TRBJ2-7; D perhaps matches TRBD1 (6 bases). The V and J ends lost 0 bases and 2 bases respectively, with 12 bases between them. Germline lookup yields CDR1 SGDLS and CDR2 YYNGEE. The CDR3 is made up of 15 amino acids. CDR3 residues: CASSVAAGATYEQYF. In DNA, the CDR3 is TGTGCCAGCAGCGTAGCGGCAGGGGCGACCTACGAGCAGTACTTC.

This clone was counted only a few times. The gene calls are TRBV27 and TRBJ1-3; D is ambiguous. CDR3 length: 13 amino acids. CDR1 and CDR2 from the germline V gene are MNHEY and SMNVEV (reference sequence). V was trimmed by 5 bases and J by 4 bases, leaving 9 bases between them. CDR3 region: CASSPINGNTIYF. The CDR3 DNA sequence: TGTGCCAGCAGTCCTATTAACGGAAACACCATATATTTT.

This clone was observed once. The V gene is TRBV4-3, the J gene TRBJ2-6; TRBD2 is a possible D gene (6 bases). The CDR3 is 19 amino acids. Germline V CDR1 and CDR2: LGHNA, YSLEER. The germline V and J ends were trimmed by 0 bases and 0 bases, with 15 bases remaining between them. CDR3 loop: CASSQEGTVLRSGANVLTF. CDR3 DNA: TGCGCCAGCAGCCAAGAGGGGACTGTTCTCCGCTCTGGGGCCAACGTCCTGACTTTC.

V usage is TRBV7-6 and J usage is TRBJ2-1, with 9 bases fitting TRBD2. Germline V gives CDR1 SGHVS, CDR2 FNYEAQ. The CDR3 runs to 15 residues. V trimming: 4 bases; J trimming: 4 bases; junction bases outside the gene matches: 5. The CDR3 here is CASSSLAGLYNEQFF. DNA for the CDR3: TGTGCCAGCAGCTCTCTAGCGGGGTTGTACAATGAGCAGTTCTTC.

The chain recombines TRBV2 with TRBJ2-5; no definite D call. The CDR3 is made up of 11 amino acids. Germline CDR1 is SNHLY and CDR2 is FYNNEI. V was clipped by 7 bases and J by 9 bases, with 12 bases between them. The CDR3 bases are TGTGCCAGCATCGGCCCGTTTGCCCAGTACTTC. This gives the protein CASIGPFAQYF.